Listed below are T cell receptor beta chains from one sample, sequenced in a study of ipilimumab plus nivolumab after autologous stem cell transplantation. The method was immunoSEQ multiplex PCR; TCRdb's version includes in-frame clones alone and lacks a portion of them. The sample lists 3,400 or so clones; about 91% were seen once. The sequencing used PBMCs, collected in a trial of ipilimumab plus nivolumab as post-transplant consolidation. The receptors were gathered from a male donor with multiple myeloma. CDR3s include the opening cysteine and the closing phenylalanine or tryptophan. Fields, in order: J gene, clone size, D gene, V gene, CDR3 protein, CDR3 DNA. A D gene is named only where the DNA matches it firmly. Some rows have no size entry. The others give once, few or many, or a class for an expanded clone.

TRBJ2-1,.,.,TRBV9,CASSVDIMVDEQFF,TGTGCCAGCAGCGTAGACATTATGGTGGATGAGCAGTTCTTC
TRBJ1-1,once,TRBD1,TRBV2,CASRTGRDTEAFF,TGTGCCAGCAGGACAGGGAGGGACACTGAAGCTTTCTTT
TRBJ1-5,.,.,TRBV28,CASSLFQVGNQPQHF,TGTGCCAGCAGTTTATTCCAGGTTGGGAATCAGCCCCAGCATTTT
TRBJ1-5,.,.,TRBV30,CAWRGAGQPQHF,TGTGCCTGGAGGGGAGCGGGACAGCCCCAGCATTTT
TRBJ2-3,.,.,TRBV19,CASSMRGPQITDTQYF,TGTGCCAGTAGTATGAGAGGACCCCAGATCACAGATACGCAGTATTTT
TRBJ2-7,few,.,TRBV7-8,CASSGPIPREQYF,TGTGCCAGCAGCGGTCCCATCCCTAGGGAGCAGTACTTC
TRBJ2-7,.,TRBD2,TRBV10-3,CAISELAGGSEQYF,TGTGCCATCAGTGAACTAGCGGGAGGTAGCGAGCAGTACTTC
TRBJ1-1,.,.,TRBV11-3,CASSLTAYLGAFF,TGTGCCAGCAGCTTAACAGCGTACCTGGGAGCTTTCTTT
TRBJ2-7,.,TRBD1,TRBV11-3,CASSAGTAYEQYF,TGTGCCAGCAGCGCCGGGACAGCCTACGAGCAGTACTTC
TRBJ1-1,.,.,TRBV21-1,CASSKAQPGVGTRAEAFF,TGTGCCAGCAGCAAAGCCCAGCCAGGGGTAGGGACGAGAGCTGAAGCTTTCTTT
TRBJ2-7,.,.,TRBV4-2,CASSQEVISYEQYF,TGTGCCAGCAGCCAAGAAGTGATCTCCTACGAGCAGTACTTC
TRBJ2-7,once,TRBD1,TRBV9,CASSSGQGYEQYF,TGTGCCAGCAGCTCCGGACAGGGTTACGAGCAGTACTTC
TRBJ2-1,.,TRBD1,TRBV5-1,CASSPGTGLYNEQFF,TGCGCCAGCAGCCCCGGGACAGGACTTTACAATGAGCAGTTCTTC
TRBJ2-7,.,.,TRBV28,CASSPRGAGSYEQYF,TGTGCCAGCAGTCCCCGGGGGGCTGGGTCCTACGAGCAGTACTTC
TRBJ2-7,once,TRBD2,TRBV7-9,CASSETSGSYEQYF,TGTGCCAGCAGCGAGACTAGCGGGAGTTACGAGCAGTACTTC
TRBJ2-2,once,TRBD1,TRBV5-4,CASSFLPGQGANTGELFF,TGTGCCAGCAGCTTCCTCCCAGGACAGGGGGCGAACACCGGGGAGCTGTTTTTT
TRBJ1-5,.,.,TRBV27,CASSPWSGQGNQPQHF,TGTGCCAGCAGCCCTTGGAGTGGTCAGGGCAATCAGCCCCAGCATTTT
TRBJ2-7,.,.,TRBV30,CAWRGAGEQYF,TGTGCCTGGCGGGGAGCCGGCGAGCAGTACTTC
TRBJ2-7,.,TRBD1,TRBV28,CASSRSGQGPEQYF,TGTGCCAGCAGCCGGAGTGGACAGGGCCCCGAGCAGTACTTC
TRBJ2-1,.,TRBD2,TRBV12-5,CASGSGTSGRENEQFF,TGTGCTAGTGGTTCCGGGACTAGCGGGAGGGAAAATGAGCAGTTCTTC
TRBJ2-1,.,.,TRBV6-1,CASSVTTGEQFF,TGTGCCAGCAGCGTTACTACAGGAGAGCAGTTCTTC
TRBJ1-4,.,TRBD1,TRBV5-1,CASSLGPDRGQKLFF,TGCGCCAGCAGCCTTGGACCGGACAGGGGGCAAAAACTGTTTTTT
TRBJ2-7,.,.,TRBV27,CASRLGPLSSGSYEQYF,TGTGCCAGCAGACTAGGACCCCTCTCCAGTGGGTCCTACGAGCAGTACTTC
TRBJ2-5,.,.,TRBV5-1,CASSLEGLQETQYF,TGCGCCAGCAGCTTAGAGGGGTTGCAAGAGACCCAGTACTTC
TRBJ2-4,.,TRBD2,TRBV6-1,CASSEAPYSGMAKNIQYF,TGTGCCAGCAGTGAAGCCCCTTATAGCGGGATGGCCAAAAACATTCAGTACTTC
TRBJ2-2,.,.,TRBV5-1,CASSLEASNTGELFF,TGCGCCAGCAGCTTGGAGGCATCGAACACCGGGGAGCTGTTTTTT
TRBJ2-5,.,TRBD2,TRBV5-8,CASSLGLAGLQETQYF,TGTGCCAGCAGCTTGGGACTAGCGGGCCTCCAAGAGACCCAGTACTTC
TRBJ1-6,once,.,TRBV7-9,CASTYEMYSPLHF,TGTGCCAGCACCTACGAAATGTATTCACCCCTCCACTTT
TRBJ2-2,.,TRBD2,TRBV4-1,CASSQDRGRATTGELFF,TGCGCCAGCAGCCAAGATCGAGGGAGGGCGACCACCGGGGAGCTGTTTTTT
TRBJ2-1,.,TRBD2,TRBV7-2,CASSLVGSGRAVYNEQFF,TGTGCCAGCAGCTTAGTTGGTAGCGGGAGGGCCGTCTACAATGAGCAGTTCTTC
TRBJ2-1,.,.,TRBV9,CASSGLGSEQFF,TGTGCCAGCAGCGGGCTGGGAAGTGAGCAGTTCTTC
TRBJ2-7,.,.,TRBV12-5,CASGPTSYEQYF,TGTGCTAGTGGTCCTACTTCCTACGAGCAGTACTTC
TRBJ2-5,.,TRBD1,TRBV18,CASSGPGGFETQYF,TGTGCCAGCTCAGGGCCAGGGGGTTTCGAGACCCAGTACTTC
TRBJ1-5,.,TRBD1,TRBV25-1,CASRPQGNSNQPQHF,TGTGCCAGCAGACCACAGGGGAATAGCAATCAGCCCCAGCATTTT
TRBJ2-7,once,.,TRBV9,CASSGLRAYEQYF,TGTGCCAGCAGCGGGCTTAGAGCCTACGAGCAGTACTTC
TRBJ2-7,.,.,TRBV19,CASSLSGIEQYF,TGTGCCAGTAGCCTAAGTGGGATCGAGCAGTACTTC
TRBJ2-7,.,.,TRBV9,CASSSNSNYEQYF,TGTGCCAGCAGCTCAAATAGCAACTACGAGCAGTACTTC
TRBJ1-1,.,.,TRBV28,CASSSLLLRNTEAFF,TGTGCCAGCAGTTCCCTCCTCTTAAGGAACACTGAAGCTTTCTTT
TRBJ1-2,.,.,TRBV19,CASSMQGANYGYTF,TGTGCCAGTAGTATGCAGGGCGCTAACTATGGCTACACCTTC
TRBJ2-7,.,TRBD1,TRBV6-5,CASSPGDRVDEQYF,TGTGCCAGCAGTCCCGGGGACAGGGTCGACGAGCAGTACTTC
TRBJ2-1,.,.,TRBV9,CASSAHTSSYNEQFF,TGTGCCAGCAGCGCCCATACAAGCTCCTACAATGAGCAGTTCTTC
TRBJ2-2,.,TRBD2,TRBV6-5,CACQREGPTGELFF,TGTGCCTGTCAGCGGGAGGGCCCCACCGGGGAGCTGTTTTTT
TRBJ2-7,.,TRBD1,TRBV28,CASSFDRGEQYF,TGTGCCAGCAGTTTCGACAGGGGCGAGCAGTACTTC
TRBJ2-7,.,.,TRBV5-1,CASRGRGFDLTSEQYF,TGCGCCAGCAGAGGTAGGGGGTTCGATCTTACTTCCGAGCAGTACTTC
TRBJ2-3,.,TRBD1,TRBV5-1,CASSLADRETDTQYF,TGCGCCAGCAGCTTGGCGGACAGGGAGACAGATACGCAGTATTTT
TRBJ2-3,.,.,TRBV19,CASKPQAWGTDTQYF,TGTGCCAGTAAACCCCAGGCCTGGGGCACAGATACGCAGTATTTT